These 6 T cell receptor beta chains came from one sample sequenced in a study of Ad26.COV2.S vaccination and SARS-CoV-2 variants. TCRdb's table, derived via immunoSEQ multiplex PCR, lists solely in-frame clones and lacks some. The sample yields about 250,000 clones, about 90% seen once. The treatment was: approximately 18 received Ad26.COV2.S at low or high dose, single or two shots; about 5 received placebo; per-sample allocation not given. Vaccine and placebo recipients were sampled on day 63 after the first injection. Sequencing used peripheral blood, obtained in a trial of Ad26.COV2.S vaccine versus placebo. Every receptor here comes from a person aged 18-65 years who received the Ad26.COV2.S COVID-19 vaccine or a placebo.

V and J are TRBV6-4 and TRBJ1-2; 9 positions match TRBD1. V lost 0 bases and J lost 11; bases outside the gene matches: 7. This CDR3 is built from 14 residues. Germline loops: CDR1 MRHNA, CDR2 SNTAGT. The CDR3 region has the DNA TGTGCCAGCAGTGACTCGATGAGGGACAGGGTTTACACCTTC. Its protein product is CASSDSMRDRVYTF.

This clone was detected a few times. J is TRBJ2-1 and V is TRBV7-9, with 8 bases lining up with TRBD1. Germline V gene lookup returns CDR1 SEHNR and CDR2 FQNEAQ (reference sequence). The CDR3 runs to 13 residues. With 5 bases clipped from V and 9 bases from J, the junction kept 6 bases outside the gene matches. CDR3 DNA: TGTGCCAGCAGCCGGCAGGGGGCGCGTGAGCAGTTCTTC. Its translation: CASSRQGAREQFF.

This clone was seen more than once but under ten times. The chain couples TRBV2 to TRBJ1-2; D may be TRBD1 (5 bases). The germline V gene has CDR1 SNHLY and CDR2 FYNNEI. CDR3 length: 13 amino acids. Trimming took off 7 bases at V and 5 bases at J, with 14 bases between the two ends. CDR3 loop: CASNSGAPYGYTF. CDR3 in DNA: TGTGCCAGCAACTCCGGGGCCCCGTATGGCTACACCTTC.

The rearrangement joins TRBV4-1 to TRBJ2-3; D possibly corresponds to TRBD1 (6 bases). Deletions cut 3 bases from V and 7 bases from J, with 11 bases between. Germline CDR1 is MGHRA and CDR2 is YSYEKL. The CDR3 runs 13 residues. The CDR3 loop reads CASSQNRVNTQYF. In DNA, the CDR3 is TGCGCCAGCAGCCAGAACAGGGTAAATACGCAGTATTTT.

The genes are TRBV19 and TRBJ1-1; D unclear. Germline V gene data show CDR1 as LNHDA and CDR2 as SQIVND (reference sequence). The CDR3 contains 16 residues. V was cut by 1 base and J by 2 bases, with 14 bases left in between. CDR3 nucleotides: TGTGCCAGTAGTATAGGAACAAGGCAGACTAACACTGAAGCTTTCTTT. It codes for CASSIGTRQTNTEAFF.

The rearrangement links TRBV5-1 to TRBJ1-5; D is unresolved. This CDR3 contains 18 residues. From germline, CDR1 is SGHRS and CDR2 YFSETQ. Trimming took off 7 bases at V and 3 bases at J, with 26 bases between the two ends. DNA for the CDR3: TGCGCCAGCTTTCATTTCCCCCGTGCCCGACTGGACAATCAGCCCCAGCATTTT. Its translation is CASFHFPRARLDNQPQHF.